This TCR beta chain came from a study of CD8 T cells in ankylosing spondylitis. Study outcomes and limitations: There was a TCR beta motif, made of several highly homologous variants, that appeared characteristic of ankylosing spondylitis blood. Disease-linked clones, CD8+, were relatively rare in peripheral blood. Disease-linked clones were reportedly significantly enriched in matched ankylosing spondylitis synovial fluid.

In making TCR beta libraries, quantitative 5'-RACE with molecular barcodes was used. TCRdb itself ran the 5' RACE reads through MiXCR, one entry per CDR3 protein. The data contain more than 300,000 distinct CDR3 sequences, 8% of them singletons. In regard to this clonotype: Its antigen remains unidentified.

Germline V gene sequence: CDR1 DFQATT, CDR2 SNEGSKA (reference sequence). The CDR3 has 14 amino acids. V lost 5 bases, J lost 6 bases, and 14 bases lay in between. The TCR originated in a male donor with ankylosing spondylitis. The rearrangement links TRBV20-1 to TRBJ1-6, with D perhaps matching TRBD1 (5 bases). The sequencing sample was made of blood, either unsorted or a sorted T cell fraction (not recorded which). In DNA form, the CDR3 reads TGCAGTGCTCGGGCTCAGGGTGGTAATTCACCCCTCCACTTT. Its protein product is CSARAQGGNSPLHF.